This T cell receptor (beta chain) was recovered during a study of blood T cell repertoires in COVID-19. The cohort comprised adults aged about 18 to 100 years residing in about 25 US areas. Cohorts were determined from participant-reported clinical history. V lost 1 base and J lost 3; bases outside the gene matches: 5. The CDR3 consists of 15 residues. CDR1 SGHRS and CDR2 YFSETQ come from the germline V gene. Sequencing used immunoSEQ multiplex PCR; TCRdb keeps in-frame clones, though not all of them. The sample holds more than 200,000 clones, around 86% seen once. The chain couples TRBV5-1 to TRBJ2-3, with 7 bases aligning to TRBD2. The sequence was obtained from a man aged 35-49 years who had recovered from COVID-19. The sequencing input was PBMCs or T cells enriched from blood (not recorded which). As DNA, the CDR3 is TGCGCCAGCAGCTTGAGCGGGGTAATGACAGATACGCAGTATTTT. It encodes CASSLSGVMTDTQYF. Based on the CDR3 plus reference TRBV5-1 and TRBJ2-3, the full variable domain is KAGVTQTPRYLIKTRGQQVTLSCSPISGHRSVSWYQQTPGQGLQFLFEYFSETQRNKGNFPGRFSGRQFSNSRSEMNVSTLELGDSALYLCASSLSGVMTDTQYFGPGTRLTVL.